The text below deals with one TCR beta chain. One end of the junction varies from germline; a read error may be responsible. Then a second PCR, running about 6 to 12 cycles, was carried out with a sample-barcoded 5' primer and a J-beta primer mix. Each CDR3 protein gets one entry after TCRdb re-called the 5' RACE reads with MiXCR. The sample has 1.5 million or so distinct CDR3 sequences, approximately 43% seen once; the top ten hold about 4%. This specimen comes from a study of blood T cells in healthy people across ages. Study-wide background: Using template switching, researchers captured about one barcoded beta molecule for each two T cells.

Germline V gene sequence: CDR1 SGHAT, CDR2 FQNNGV. This CDR3 region has 13 residues. V and J are TRBV11-2 and TRBJ1-5, with D possibly matching TRBD1 (5 bases). What was sequenced was blood. This clonotype was sampled from a young woman in good health. The CDR3 is CASSSGGNQPHHF. The CDR3 coding sequence is TGTGCCAGCAGCTCGGGGGGAAATCAGCCCCATCATTTT.